The 8 T cell receptor beta chains below were found in one sample sequenced in a study of CD8+ T cells in alopecia areata. Treatment in this sample: oral pan-JAK inhibitor, 5-10 mg twice daily. In each case, RNA was isolated and then reverse transcribed into cDNA as the sequencing template. Measured with immunoSEQ multiplex PCR; TCRdb has only the in-frame clones, and not every one. The profile covers under 150,000 clones, with 82% appearing a single time and around 25% taken by the ten largest. The source material was CD8+ T cells sorted from blood, sampled at week 4, from a patient treated with tofacitinib. These receptors were taken from a human donor with alopecia areata.

This chain uses TRBV6-6 with TRBJ2-3, with 8 bases aligning to TRBD1. Trimming cost V 3 bases and J 2 bases; bases outside gene matches: 7. This CDR3 spans 16 amino acids. Germline CDR1 is MNHNY and CDR2 is SVGAGI (reference sequence). CDR3 in amino acids: CASSYGGQEITDTQYF. The CDR3 coding sequence is TGTGCCAGCAGTTATGGGGGACAGGAGATCACAGATACGCAGTATTTT.

The V gene is TRBV29-1, the J gene TRBJ2-1; 8 bases match TRBD2. Germline V gene data show CDR1 as SQVTM and CDR2 as ANQGSEA. V was pared by 6 bases and J by 7 bases, with 11 bases of the junction left unmatched. The CDR3 covers 14 residues. CDR3 in DNA: TGCAGCGTCGCCGGGACTAGGGTTATGAATGAGCAGTTCTTC. As protein: CSVAGTRVMNEQFF.

The chain recombines TRBV10-3 with TRBJ2-1, with 10 bases lining up with TRBD2. The J segment lost 8 bases and the V segment lost 3 bases, leaving 7 bases of the junction unmatched. The CDR3 has 15 amino acids. Per germline, CDR1 ENHRY and CDR2 SYGVKD. The DNA for the CDR3 is TGTGCCATCAGTGAACCTAGCGGGGGCTTCGATGAGCAGTTCTTC. It encodes CAISEPSGGFDEQFF.

The chain is built from TRBV7-8 and TRBJ1-5; D is uncertain. Germline V gene sequence: CDR1 SGHVS, CDR2 FQNEAQ. CDR3 length equals 13 residues. V shed 2 bases and J shed 4 bases, with 6 bases lying between them. The CDR3 DNA sequence: TGTGCCAGCAGCTTACGGGGAAATCAGCCCCAGCATTTT. This codes for CASSLRGNQPQHF. The full variable domain, completed using reference TRBV7-8 and TRBJ1-5, is GAGVSQSPRYKVAKRGQDVALRCDPISGHVSLFWYQQALGQGPEFLTYFQNEAQLDKSGLPSDRFFAERPEGSVSTLKIQRTQQEDSAVYLCASSLRGNQPQHFGDGTRLSIL.

The chain joins TRBV25-1 to TRBJ1-2, with 7 positions matching TRBD1. The V and J ends lost 8 bases and 4 bases, in that order; junction bases with no gene match: 13. The CDR3 spans 15 residues. Germline CDR1 is MGHDK and CDR2 is SYGVNS. CDR3 in DNA: TGTGCCAGCGGCGAATCGGGACAGCCCCGCTATGGCTACACCTTC. Residues: CASGESGQPRYGYTF.

This clone was detected only once. The chain couples TRBV14 to TRBJ2-2, with D possibly matching TRBD2 (5 bases). Germline V gene data show CDR1 as SGHDN and CDR2 as FVKESK. The CDR3 loop spans 16 amino acids. V was clipped by 0 bases and J by 3 bases, with 11 bases between them. The chain's CDR3 is CASSQDTRGYTGELFF. The DNA for the CDR3 is TGTGCCAGCAGCCAAGATACCCGGGGTTACACCGGGGAGCTGTTTTTT.

V gene TRBV29-1 combines with J gene TRBJ2-7; 8 nucleotides line up with TRBD1. J gave up 2 bases and V 2 bases, and 14 bases lay outside the gene matches. CDR1 and CDR2 (germline): SQVTM, ANQGSEA. The CDR3 sequence is 17 residues long. In DNA, the CDR3 is TGCAGCGTTGAATTAATTGGGACAGGAATTCCACCCTACGAGCAGTACTTC. It encodes CSVELIGTGIPPYEQYF.

The rearrangement links TRBV6-1 to TRBJ2-7, with D possibly TRBD1 on 6 matching bases. V shed 2 bases and J shed 3 bases, with 8 bases lying between them. The CDR3 consists of 13 residues. Germline CDR1 and CDR2: MNHNS and SASEGT. The CDR3 region has the DNA TGTGCCAGCAGTGAAAACAGGGACTACGAGCAGTACTTC. It yields the protein CASSENRDYEQYF.